This record covers a single TCR beta chain. Next came a second PCR, run for about 6 to 11 cycles, which used a sample-barcoded 5' primer along with a J-beta primer mix. Samples each returned at least 3 million CDR3-containing paired-end reads. MiXCR, applied by TCRdb to the 5' RACE reads, yields one record per CDR3 protein. Of nearly 800,000 distinct CDR3 sequences listed, 20% to 25% are singletons. This sample was taken from a study of blood T cells in healthy people across ages. The CDR3 covers 14 residues. Unmatched junction bases numbered 6, after V lost 4 bases and J lost 5 bases. In germline, CDR1 is ENHRY, CDR2 SYGVKD. This same sample was also part of a study on T cells of mothers and their children. This second study says: Whether related or unrelated, pairs show similar shaping of TCR recombination output by thymic selection.

Sequencing used blood. This sequence originates from a boy aged 5 to 17 in good health. The chain recombines TRBV10-3 with TRBJ1-2, with 8 bases fitting TRBD1. The CDR3 loop reads CAISGQGAGYGYTF. The CDR3 DNA is TGTGCCATCAGTGGGCAGGGGGCAGGTTATGGCTACACCTTC.